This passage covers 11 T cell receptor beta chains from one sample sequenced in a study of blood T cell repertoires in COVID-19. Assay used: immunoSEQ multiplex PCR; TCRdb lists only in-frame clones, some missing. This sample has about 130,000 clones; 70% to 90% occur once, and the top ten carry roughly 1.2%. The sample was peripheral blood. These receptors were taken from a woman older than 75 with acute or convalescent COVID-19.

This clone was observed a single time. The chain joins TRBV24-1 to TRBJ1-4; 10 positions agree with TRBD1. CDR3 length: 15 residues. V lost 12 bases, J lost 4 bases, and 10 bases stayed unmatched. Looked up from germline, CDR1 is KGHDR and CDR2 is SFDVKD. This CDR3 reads CAPRDRGEVNEKLFF. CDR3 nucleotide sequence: TGTGCCCCGAGGGACAGGGGAGAGGTTAATGAAAAACTGTTTTTT.

DNA of the CDR3: TGCAGTGCTAGTCACGGGCGGGTCAGCAATCAGCCCCAGCATTTT. It is translated as CSASHGRVSNQPQHF. The genes are TRBV20-1 and TRBJ1-5; D uncertain. This CDR3 region has 15 residues. The V end was cut by 3 bases, the J end by 1 base, with 13 bases between. Germline CDR1 is DFQATT and CDR2 is SNEGSKA (reference sequence).

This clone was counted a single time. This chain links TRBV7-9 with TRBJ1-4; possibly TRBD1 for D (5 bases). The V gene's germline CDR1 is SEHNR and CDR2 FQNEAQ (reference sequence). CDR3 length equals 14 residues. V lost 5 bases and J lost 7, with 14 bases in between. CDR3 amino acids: CASSAGGLSEKLFF. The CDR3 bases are TGTGCCAGCAGCGCCGGGGGACTCAGTGAAAAACTGTTTTTT.

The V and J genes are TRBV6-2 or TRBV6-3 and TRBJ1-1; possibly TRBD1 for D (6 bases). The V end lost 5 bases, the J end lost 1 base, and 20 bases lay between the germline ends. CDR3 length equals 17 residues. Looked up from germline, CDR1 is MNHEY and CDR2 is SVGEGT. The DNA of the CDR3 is TGTGCCAGCAGTCCATTCTTAACAGGGAATAGGAACACTGAAGCTTTCTTT. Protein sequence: CASSPFLTGNRNTEAFF.

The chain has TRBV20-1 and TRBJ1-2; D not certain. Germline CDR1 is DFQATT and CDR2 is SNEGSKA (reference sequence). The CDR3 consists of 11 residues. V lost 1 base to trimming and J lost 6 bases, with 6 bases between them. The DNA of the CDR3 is TGCAGTGCTAGAGGCGTACATGGCTACACCTTC. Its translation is CSARGVHGYTF.

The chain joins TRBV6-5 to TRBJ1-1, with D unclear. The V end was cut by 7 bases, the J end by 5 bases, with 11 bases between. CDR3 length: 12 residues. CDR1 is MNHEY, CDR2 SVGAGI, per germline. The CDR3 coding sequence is TGTGCCAGCACCGCAGCGGGGACTGAAGCTTTCTTT. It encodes CASTAAGTEAFF.

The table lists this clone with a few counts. For the CDR3, the DNA is TGTGCCAGCATTTCAACACCCTCTAGCTCCTACAATGAGCAGTTCTTC. This codes for CASISTPSSSYNEQFF. The chain employs TRBV2 and TRBJ2-1; D gene ambiguous. V was pared by 7 bases and J by 0 bases, with 16 bases between. The CDR3 contains 16 residues. The germline V gene has CDR1 SNHLY and CDR2 FYNNEI.

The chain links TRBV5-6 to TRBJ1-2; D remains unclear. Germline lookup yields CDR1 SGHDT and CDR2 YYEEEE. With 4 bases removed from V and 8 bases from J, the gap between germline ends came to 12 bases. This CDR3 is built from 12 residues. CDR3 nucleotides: TGTGCCAGCAGCCCCCGGTTGTTCGGCTACACCTTC. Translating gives CASSPRLFGYTF.

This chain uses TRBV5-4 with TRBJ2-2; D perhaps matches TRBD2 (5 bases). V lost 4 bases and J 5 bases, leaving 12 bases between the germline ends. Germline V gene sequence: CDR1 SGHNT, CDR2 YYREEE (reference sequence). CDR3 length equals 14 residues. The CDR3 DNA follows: TGTGCCAGCAGCCCTGGCCGGGAAACCGGGGAGCTGTTTTTT. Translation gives CASSPGRETGELFF.

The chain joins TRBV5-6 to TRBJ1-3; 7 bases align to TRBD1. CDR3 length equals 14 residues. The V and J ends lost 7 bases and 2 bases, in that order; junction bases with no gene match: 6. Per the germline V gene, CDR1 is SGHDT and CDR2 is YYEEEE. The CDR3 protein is CASRRQGTGNTIYF. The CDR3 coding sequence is TGTGCCAGCCGGAGACAGGGAACTGGAAACACCATATATTTT. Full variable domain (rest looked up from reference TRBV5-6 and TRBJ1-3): DAGVTQSPTHLIKTRGQQVTLRCSPKSGHDTVSWYQQALGQGPQFIFQYYEEEERQRGNFPDRFSGHQFPNYSSELNVNALLLGDSALYLCASRRQGTGNTIYFGEGSWLTVV.

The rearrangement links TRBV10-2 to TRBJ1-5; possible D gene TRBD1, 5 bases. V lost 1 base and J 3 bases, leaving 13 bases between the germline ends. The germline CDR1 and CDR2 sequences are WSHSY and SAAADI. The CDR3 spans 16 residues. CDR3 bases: TGCGCCAGCAGTGAGTTGGCAGGGATCTTCAATCAGCCCCAGCATTTT. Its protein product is CASSELAGIFNQPQHF.